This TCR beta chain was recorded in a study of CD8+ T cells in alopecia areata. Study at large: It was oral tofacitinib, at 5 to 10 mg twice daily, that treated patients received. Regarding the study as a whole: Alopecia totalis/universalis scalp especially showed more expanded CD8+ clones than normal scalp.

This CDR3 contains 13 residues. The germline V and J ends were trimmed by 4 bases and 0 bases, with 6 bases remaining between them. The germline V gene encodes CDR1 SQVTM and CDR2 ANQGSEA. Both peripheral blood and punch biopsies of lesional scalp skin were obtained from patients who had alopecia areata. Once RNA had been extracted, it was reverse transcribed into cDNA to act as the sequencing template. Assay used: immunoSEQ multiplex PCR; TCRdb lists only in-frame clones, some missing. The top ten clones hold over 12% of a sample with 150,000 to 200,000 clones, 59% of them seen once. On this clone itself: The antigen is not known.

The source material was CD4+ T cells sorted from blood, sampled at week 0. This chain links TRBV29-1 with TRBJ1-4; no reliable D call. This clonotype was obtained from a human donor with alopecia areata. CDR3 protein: CSVAATTNEKLFF. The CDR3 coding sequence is TGCAGCGTTGCGGCAACAACTAATGAAAAACTGTTTTTT.